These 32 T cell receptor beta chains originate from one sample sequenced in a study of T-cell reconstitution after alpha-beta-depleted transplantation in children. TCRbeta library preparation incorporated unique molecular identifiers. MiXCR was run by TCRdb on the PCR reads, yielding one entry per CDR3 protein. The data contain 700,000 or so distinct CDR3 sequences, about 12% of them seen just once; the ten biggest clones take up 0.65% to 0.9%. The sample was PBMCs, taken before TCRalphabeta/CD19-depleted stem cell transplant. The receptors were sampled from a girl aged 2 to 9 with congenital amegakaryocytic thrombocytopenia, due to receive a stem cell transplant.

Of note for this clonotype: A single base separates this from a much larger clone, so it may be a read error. The CDR3 DNA sequence: TGCAGTGCCATCAGTGACTATGAGCAGTTCTTC. Its protein is CSAISDYEQFF. The V and J genes are TRBV20-1 and TRBJ2-1; D unresolved. This CDR3 region has 11 residues. With 6 bases removed from V and 8 bases from J, the gap between germline ends came to 11 bases. In germline, CDR1 is DFQATT, CDR2 SNEGSKA (reference sequence).

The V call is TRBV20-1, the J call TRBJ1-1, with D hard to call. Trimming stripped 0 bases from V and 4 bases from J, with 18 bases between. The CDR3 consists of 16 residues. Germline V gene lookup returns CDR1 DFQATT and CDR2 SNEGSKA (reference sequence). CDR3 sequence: CSARDSFSRMATEAFF. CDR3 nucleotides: TGCAGTGCTAGAGATTCATTCTCTCGGATGGCCACTGAAGCTTTCTTT.

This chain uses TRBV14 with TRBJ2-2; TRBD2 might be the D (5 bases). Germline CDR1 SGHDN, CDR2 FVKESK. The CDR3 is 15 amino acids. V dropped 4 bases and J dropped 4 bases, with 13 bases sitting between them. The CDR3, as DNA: TGTGCCAGCAGCCTCCGAGGGCGGCTCACCGGGGAGCTGTTTTTT. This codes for CASSLRGRLTGELFF.

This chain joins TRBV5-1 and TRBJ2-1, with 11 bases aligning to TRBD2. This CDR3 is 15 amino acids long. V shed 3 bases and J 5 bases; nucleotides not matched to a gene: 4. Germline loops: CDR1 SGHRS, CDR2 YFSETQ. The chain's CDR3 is CASSSTGLADNEQFF. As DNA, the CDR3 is TGCGCCAGCAGCTCGACGGGACTAGCGGACAATGAGCAGTTCTTC.

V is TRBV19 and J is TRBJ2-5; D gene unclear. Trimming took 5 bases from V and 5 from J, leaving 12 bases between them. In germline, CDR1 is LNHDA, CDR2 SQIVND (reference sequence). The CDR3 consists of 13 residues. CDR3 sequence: CASSQLPGETQYF. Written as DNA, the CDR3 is TGTGCCAGTAGTCAGCTACCCGGGGAGACCCAGTACTTC.

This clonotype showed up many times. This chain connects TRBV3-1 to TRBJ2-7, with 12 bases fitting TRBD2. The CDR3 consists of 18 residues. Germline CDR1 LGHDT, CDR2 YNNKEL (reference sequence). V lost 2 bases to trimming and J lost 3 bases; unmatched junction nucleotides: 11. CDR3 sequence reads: CASSQLASGRALFYEQYF. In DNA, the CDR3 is TGTGCCAGCAGCCAACTTGCTAGCGGGAGGGCCCTTTTCTACGAGCAGTACTTC.

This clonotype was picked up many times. The CDR3 loop reads CASRTGFLETQYF. In DNA, the CDR3 is TGTGCCAGCAGGACAGGGTTTTTGGAGACCCAGTACTTC. The chain recombines TRBV7-2 with TRBJ2-5; 7 bases agree with TRBD1. Germline V lookup: CDR1 SGHTA, CDR2 FQGNSA. The CDR3 contains 13 residues. V lost 6 bases and J lost 5; bases outside the gene matches: 6.

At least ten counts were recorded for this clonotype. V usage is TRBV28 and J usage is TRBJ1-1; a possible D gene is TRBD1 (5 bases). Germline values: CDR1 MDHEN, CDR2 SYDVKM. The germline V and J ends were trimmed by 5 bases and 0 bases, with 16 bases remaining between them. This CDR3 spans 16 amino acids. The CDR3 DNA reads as TGTGCCAGCAGTACAGGCTCTCCTAGTATGAACACTGAAGCTTTCTTT. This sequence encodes CASSTGSPSMNTEAFF.

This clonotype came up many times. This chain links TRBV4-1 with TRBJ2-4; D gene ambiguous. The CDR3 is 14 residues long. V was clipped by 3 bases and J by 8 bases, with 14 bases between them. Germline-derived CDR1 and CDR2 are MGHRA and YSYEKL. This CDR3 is CASSHESQKYIQYF. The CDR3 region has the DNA TGCGCCAGCAGCCACGAGTCGCAAAAGTACATTCAGTACTTC.

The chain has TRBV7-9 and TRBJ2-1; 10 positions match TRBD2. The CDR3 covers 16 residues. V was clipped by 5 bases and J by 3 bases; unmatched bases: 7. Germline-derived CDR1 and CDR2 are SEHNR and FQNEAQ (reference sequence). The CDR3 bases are TGTGCCAGCAGCATCGACGGACTAGCGGTCTACAATGAGCAGTTCTTC. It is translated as CASSIDGLAVYNEQFF.

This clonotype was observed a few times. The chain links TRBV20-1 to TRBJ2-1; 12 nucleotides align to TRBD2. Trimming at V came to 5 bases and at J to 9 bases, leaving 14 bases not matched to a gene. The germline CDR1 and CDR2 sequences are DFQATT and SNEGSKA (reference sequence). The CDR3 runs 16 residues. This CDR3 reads CSAYTTGTSGLGEQFF. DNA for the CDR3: TGCAGTGCTTATACTACCGGGACTAGCGGGCTGGGTGAGCAGTTCTTC.

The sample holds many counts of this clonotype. CDR3 in DNA: TGCAGTGCCAATACAGCAAGCCTAGCCAAAAACATTCAGTACTTC. Its translation is CSANTASLAKNIQYF. The chain carries TRBV20-1 and TRBJ2-4; D remains ambiguous. This CDR3 contains 15 residues. Germline CDR1 and CDR2: DFQATT and SNEGSKA (reference sequence). The germline V and J ends were trimmed by 6 bases and 0 bases, with 15 bases remaining between them.

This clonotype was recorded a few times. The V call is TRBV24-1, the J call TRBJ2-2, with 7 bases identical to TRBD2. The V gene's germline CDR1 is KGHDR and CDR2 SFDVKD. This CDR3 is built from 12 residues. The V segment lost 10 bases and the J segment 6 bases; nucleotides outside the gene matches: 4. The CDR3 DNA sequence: TGTGCCACAGGCGCGGGGGCCGGGGAGCTGTTTTTT. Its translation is CATGAGAGELFF.

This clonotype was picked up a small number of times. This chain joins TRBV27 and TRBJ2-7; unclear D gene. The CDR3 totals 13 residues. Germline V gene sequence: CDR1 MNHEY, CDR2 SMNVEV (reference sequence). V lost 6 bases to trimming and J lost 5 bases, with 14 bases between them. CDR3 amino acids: CASSFGRSNEQYF. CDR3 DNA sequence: TGTGCCAGCAGCTTCGGACGGTCGAACGAGCAGTACTTC.

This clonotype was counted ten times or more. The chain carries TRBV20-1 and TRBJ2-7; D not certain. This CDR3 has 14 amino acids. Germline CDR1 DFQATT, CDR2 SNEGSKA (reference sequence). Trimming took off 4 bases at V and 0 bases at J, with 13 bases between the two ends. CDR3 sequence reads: CSATLYPASYEQYF. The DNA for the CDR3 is TGCAGTGCTACACTCTACCCGGCCTCCTACGAGCAGTACTTC.

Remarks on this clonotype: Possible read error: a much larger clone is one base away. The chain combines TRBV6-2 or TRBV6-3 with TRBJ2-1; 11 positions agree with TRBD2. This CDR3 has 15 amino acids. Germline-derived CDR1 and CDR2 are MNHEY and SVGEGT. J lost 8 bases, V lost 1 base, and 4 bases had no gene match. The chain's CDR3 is CASSYLLAGVHEQFF. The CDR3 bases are TGTGCCAGCAGTTACTTACTAGCGGGAGTCCATGAGCAGTTCTTC.

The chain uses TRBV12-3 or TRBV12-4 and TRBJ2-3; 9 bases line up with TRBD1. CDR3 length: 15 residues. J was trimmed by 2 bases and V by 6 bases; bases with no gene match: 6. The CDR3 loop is CASSRTGVVTDTQYF. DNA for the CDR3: TGTGCCAGCAGCCGGACAGGGGTCGTCACAGATACGCAGTATTTT.

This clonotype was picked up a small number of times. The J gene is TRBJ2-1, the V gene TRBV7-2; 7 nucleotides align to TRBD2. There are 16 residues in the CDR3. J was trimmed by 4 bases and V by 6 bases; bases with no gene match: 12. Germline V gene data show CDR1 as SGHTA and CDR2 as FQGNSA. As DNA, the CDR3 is TGTGCCAGCAGTTACATGTATGGACTAGGGTACAATGAGCAGTTCTTC. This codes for CASSYMYGLGYNEQFF.

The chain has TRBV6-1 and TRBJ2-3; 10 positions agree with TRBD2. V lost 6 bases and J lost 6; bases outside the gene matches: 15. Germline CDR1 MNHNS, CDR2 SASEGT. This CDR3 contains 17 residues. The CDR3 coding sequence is TGTGCCAGCAGCCGCGGGGGGCTAGCGGGAGTGAGTGATACGCAGTATTTT. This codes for CASSRGGLAGVSDTQYF.

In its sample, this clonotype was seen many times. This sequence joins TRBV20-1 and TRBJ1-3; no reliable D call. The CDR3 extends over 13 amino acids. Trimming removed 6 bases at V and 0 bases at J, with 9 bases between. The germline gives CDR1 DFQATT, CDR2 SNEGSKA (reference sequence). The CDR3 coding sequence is TGCAGTGCCCGGGGTATCTCTGGAAACACCATATATTTT. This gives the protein CSARGISGNTIYF.

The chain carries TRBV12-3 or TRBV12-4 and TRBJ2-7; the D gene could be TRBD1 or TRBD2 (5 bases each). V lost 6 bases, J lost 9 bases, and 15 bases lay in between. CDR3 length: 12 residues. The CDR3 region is CASSLGPVGQYF. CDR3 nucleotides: TGTGCCAGCAGCTTGGGACCGGTGGGGCAGTACTTC.

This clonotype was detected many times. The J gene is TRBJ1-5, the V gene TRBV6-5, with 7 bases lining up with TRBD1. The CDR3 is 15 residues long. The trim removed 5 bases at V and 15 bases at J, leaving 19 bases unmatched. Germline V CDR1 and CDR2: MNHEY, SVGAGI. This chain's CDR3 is CASSPLDRATGERHF. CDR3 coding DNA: TGTGCCAGCAGTCCGCTCGACAGGGCGACGGGGGAAAGGCATTTT.

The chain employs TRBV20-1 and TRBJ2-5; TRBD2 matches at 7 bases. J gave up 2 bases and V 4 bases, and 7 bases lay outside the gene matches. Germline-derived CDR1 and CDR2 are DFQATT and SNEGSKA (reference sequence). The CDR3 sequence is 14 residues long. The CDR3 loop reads CSAISLAEQETQYF. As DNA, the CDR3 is TGCAGTGCTATATCGCTAGCGGAACAAGAGACCCAGTACTTC.

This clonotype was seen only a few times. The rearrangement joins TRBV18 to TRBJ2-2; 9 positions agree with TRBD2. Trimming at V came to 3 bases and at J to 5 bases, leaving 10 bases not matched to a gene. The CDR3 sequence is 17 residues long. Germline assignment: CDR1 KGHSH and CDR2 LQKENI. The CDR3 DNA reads TGTGCCAGCTCACCGACTAGCGGCCACGTCATTACCGGGGAGCTGTTTTTT. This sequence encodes CASSPTSGHVITGELFF.

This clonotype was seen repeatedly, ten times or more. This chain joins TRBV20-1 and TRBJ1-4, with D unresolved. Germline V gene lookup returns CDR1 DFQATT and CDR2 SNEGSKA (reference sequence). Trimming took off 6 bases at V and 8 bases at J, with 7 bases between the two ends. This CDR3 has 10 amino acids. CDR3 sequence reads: CSALREKLFF. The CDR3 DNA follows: TGCAGTGCGCTCCGAGAAAAACTGTTTTTT.

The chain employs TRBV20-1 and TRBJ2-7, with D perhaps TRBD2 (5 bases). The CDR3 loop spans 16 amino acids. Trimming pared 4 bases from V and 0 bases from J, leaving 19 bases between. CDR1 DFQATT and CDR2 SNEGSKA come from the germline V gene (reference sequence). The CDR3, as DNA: TGCAGTGCTAAGTCCCCTGAAGCGGTCCCCTCCTACGAGCAGTACTTC. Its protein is CSAKSPEAVPSYEQYF.

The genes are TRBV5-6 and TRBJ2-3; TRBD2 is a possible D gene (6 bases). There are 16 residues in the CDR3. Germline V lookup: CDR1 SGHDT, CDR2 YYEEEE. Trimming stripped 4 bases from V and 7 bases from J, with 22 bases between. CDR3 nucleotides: TGTGCCAGCAGCCATACCGGGGGAATGAGGCGAAATACGCAGTATTTT. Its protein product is CASSHTGGMRRNTQYF.

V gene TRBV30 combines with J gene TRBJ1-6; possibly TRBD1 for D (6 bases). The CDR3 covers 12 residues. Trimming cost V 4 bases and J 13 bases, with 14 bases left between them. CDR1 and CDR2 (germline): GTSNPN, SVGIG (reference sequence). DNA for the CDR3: TGTGCCTGGAAGGACAGTCACTACCCCCTCCACTTT. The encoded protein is CAWKDSHYPLHF.

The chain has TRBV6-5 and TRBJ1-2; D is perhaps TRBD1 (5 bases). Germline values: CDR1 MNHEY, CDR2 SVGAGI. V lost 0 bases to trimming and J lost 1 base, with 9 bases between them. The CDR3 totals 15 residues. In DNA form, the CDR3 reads TGTGCCAGCAGTTACTCGTGGGGGAGTAACTATGGCTACACCTTC. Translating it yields CASSYSWGSNYGYTF.

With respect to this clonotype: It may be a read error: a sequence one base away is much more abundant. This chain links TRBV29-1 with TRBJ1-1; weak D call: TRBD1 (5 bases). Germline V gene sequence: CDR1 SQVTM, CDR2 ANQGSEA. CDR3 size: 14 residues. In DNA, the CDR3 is TGCATCGTTGCCCCGACAGAAGGAAACACTGAAGCTTTCTTT. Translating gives CIVAPTEGNTEAFF. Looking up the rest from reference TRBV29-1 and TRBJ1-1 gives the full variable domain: SAVISQKPSRDICQRGTSLTIQCQVDSQVTMMFWYRQQPGQSLTLIATANQGSEATYESGFVIDKFPISRPNLTFSTLTVSNMSPEDSSIYLCIVAPTEGNTEAFFGQGTRLTVV.

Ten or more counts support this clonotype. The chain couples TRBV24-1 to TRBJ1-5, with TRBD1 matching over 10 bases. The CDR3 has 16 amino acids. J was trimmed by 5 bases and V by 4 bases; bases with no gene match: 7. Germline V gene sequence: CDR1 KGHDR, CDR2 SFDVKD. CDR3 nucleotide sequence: TGTGCCACCAGTGACGCACTGGGACAGGGGCATCAGCCCCAGCATTTT. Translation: CATSDALGQGHQPQHF.

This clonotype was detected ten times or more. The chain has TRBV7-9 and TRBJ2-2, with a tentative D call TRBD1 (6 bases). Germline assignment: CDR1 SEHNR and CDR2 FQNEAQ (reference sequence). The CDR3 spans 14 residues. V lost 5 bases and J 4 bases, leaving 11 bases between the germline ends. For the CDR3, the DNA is TGTGCCAGCAGCGAAGACAGGTCCACCGGGGAGCTGTTTTTT. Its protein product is CASSEDRSTGELFF.